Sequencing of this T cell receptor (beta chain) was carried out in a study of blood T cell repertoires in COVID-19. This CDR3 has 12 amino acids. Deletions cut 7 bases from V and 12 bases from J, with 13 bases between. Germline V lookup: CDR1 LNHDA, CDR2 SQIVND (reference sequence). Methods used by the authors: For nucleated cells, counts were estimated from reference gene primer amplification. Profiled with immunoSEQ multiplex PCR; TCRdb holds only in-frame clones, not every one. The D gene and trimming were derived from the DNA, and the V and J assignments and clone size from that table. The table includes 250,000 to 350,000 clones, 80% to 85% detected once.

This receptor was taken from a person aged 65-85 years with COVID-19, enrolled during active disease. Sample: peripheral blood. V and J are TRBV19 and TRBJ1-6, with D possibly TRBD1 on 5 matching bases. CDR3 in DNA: TGTGCCAGTACCCATGGGGGGTTACCCCTCCACTTT. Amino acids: CASTHGGLPLHF.